These 26 T cell receptor beta chains came from one sample sequenced in a study of blood T cell repertoires in COVID-19. Measured with immunoSEQ multiplex PCR; TCRdb has only the in-frame clones, and not every one. The repertoire holds approximately 200,000 clones, with about nine tenths as singletons. Sequences were obtained from PBMCs or T cells enriched from blood (not recorded which). These receptors all come from a woman younger than 45 who had recovered from COVID-19.

In its sample, this clone was seen once. This chain links TRBV7-2 with TRBJ2-7, with 7 bases fitting TRBD2. V lost 2 bases, J lost 3 bases, and 4 bases stayed unmatched. Germline V gives CDR1 SGHTA, CDR2 FQGNSA. The length of the CDR3 is 14 residues. The CDR3 here is CASSLSLADYEQYF. The CDR3 region has the DNA TGTGCCAGCAGCTTAAGTCTAGCGGACTACGAGCAGTACTTC.

The chain couples TRBV7-9 to TRBJ2-3, with TRBD2 matching 12 bases. Germline V gene sequence: CDR1 SEHNR, CDR2 FQNEAQ (reference sequence). V shed 5 bases, J shed 4 bases, and the junction held 10 bases outside the gene matches. The CDR3 spans 17 residues. In DNA, the CDR3 is TGTGCCAGCAGCGCTAAGCGACTAGCGGGAGAGCCAGATACGCAGTATTTT. Its translation is CASSAKRLAGEPDTQYF.

The chain employs TRBV14 and TRBJ2-2, with 9 bases identical to TRBD1. V gave up 4 bases and J gave up 3 bases; unmatched junction bases: 6. Germline-derived CDR1 and CDR2 are SGHDN and FVKESK. CDR3 size: 16 residues. The CDR3 coding sequence is TGTGCCAGCAGCCGCCCTGGGACAGGGTACACCGGGGAGCTGTTTTTT. Its protein is CASSRPGTGYTGELFF.

J is TRBJ1-1 and V is TRBV7-3, with no clear D. Trimming removed 2 bases from V and 4 bases from J, with 8 bases in between. Germline V gives CDR1 SGHTA, CDR2 FQGTGA. This CDR3 comprises 13 residues. CDR3 residues: CASSLGGTTEAFF. As DNA, the CDR3 is TGTGCCAGCAGCTTAGGCGGTACCACTGAAGCTTTCTTT. The variable domain in full, with the rest retrieved from reference TRBV7-3 and TRBJ1-1, is GAGVSQTPSNKVTEKGKYVELRCDPISGHTALYWYRQSLGQGPEFLIYFQGTGAADDSGLPNDRFFAVRPEGSVSTLKIQRTERGDSAVYLCASSLGGTTEAFFGQGTRLTVV.

V is TRBV18 and J is TRBJ2-3, with a tentative D call TRBD2 (6 bases). This CDR3 has 17 amino acids. Per the germline V gene, CDR1 is KGHSH and CDR2 is LQKENI. V lost 6 bases and J 6 bases, leaving 25 bases between the germline ends. The CDR3 DNA reads as TGTGCCAGCTCCCCTAATTCGGTAGCCGAAGGAGGGGATACGCAGTATTTT. Its translation: CASSPNSVAEGGDTQYF.

This clone was seen a few times. The chain is built from TRBV3-1 (or the pseudogene TRBV3-2) and TRBJ2-1; maybe TRBD2 (6 bases). The V gene's germline CDR1 is LGHDT and CDR2 YNNKEL (reference sequence). This CDR3 is 16 amino acids long. V lost 1 base to trimming and J lost 1 base, with 11 bases between them. CDR3 nucleotides: TGTGCCAGCAGCCAAGTCGGCGGGGTATCCTACAATGAGCAGTTCTTC. The encoded protein is CASSQVGGVSYNEQFF.

The chain carries TRBV6-5 and TRBJ1-2; TRBD1 matches at 11 bases. The CDR3 is made up of 14 amino acids. V trimming: 6 bases; J trimming: 7 bases; junction bases outside the gene matches: 7. Germline V gene lookup returns CDR1 MNHEY and CDR2 SVGAGI. In DNA, the CDR3 is TGTGCCAGCAGAGATGCTGGGACAGGGGGTGGCTACACCTTC. This encodes CASRDAGTGGGYTF.

This rearrangement joins TRBV7-3 to TRBJ2-2; D is perhaps TRBD1 (6 bases). The V gene lost 5 bases and the J gene lost 8 bases, with 15 bases spanning the gap. Germline loops: CDR1 SGHTA, CDR2 FQGTGA. This CDR3 contains 14 residues. The CDR3 DNA sequence: TGTGCCAGCAGCCTACAGGGTTCCACTGGGGAGCTGTTTTTT. This encodes CASSLQGSTGELFF.

This chain joins TRBV19 and TRBJ1-1, with unresolved D. The CDR3 covers 14 residues. From germline, CDR1 is LNHDA and CDR2 SQIVND (reference sequence). Trimming cost V 0 bases and J 6 bases, with 11 bases left between them. The CDR3 region has the DNA TGTGCCAGTAGTATAGAAGAGGGAAGGCCTGAAGCTTTCTTT. The encoded protein is CASSIEEGRPEAFF.

The rearrangement links TRBV3-1 (or the pseudogene TRBV3-2) to TRBJ2-1, with TRBD2 matching over 7 bases. V was clipped by 4 bases and J by 9 bases; unmatched bases: 12. The CDR3 totals 15 residues. Germline V gives CDR1 LGHDT, CDR2 YNNKEL (reference sequence). The CDR3 sequence: CASSRGLEKRLEQFF. In DNA form, the CDR3 reads TGTGCCAGCAGCCGAGGACTAGAGAAACGACTTGAGCAGTTCTTC.

The table lists this clone with a count of one. The chain employs TRBV15 and TRBJ2-7; TRBD1 aligns across 8 bases. Germline lookup yields CDR1 LNHNV and CDR2 YYDKDF (reference sequence). The CDR3 runs 16 residues. V shed 7 bases and J 4 bases; nucleotides not matched to a gene: 15. CDR3 residues: CATTQFSGQGIYEQYF. CDR3 in DNA: TGTGCCACCACACAATTTTCAGGACAGGGTATTTACGAGCAGTACTTC.

The chain recombines TRBV18 with TRBJ1-1, with a possible D match to TRBD1 (5 bases). Germline CDR1 and CDR2: KGHSH and LQKENI. The CDR3 totals 16 residues. Trimming removed 0 bases from V and 1 base from J, with 12 bases in between. The CDR3 region has the DNA TGTGCCAGCTCACCACCAGTCGCGGGGCAGAACACTGAAGCTTTCTTT. It yields the protein CASSPPVAGQNTEAFF.

The V and J genes are TRBV4-2 and TRBJ2-1; 9 nucleotides agree with TRBD2. The CDR3 consists of 15 residues. V trimming: 7 bases; J trimming: 9 bases; junction bases outside the gene matches: 13. Per the germline V gene, CDR1 is LGHNA and CDR2 is YNFKEQ. CDR3 region: CASTENSGRGGEQFF. The CDR3 DNA reads as TGTGCCAGCACCGAGAATAGCGGGAGAGGAGGTGAGCAGTTCTTC.

The chain couples TRBV2 to TRBJ1-2, with 8 bases that match TRBD1. V lost 6 bases to trimming and J lost 8 bases; unmatched junction nucleotides: 5. This CDR3 contains 12 residues. Germline V lookup: CDR1 SNHLY, CDR2 FYNNEI. The CDR3 nucleotides read TGTGCCAGCAGCCCGGACAGGGTCGGCTACACCTTC. Its translation: CASSPDRVGYTF.

The V gene is TRBV7-6, the J gene TRBJ2-7, with D perhaps TRBD1 (7 bases). Germline V gene data show CDR1 as SGHVS and CDR2 as FNYEAQ. This CDR3 region has 16 residues. V gave up 0 bases and J gave up 5 bases, with 17 bases separating them. The CDR3: CASSLASGGGGHEQYF. CDR3 in DNA: TGTGCCAGCAGCTTAGCTTCAGGAGGGGGCGGCCACGAGCAGTACTTC.

V usage is TRBV11-3 and J usage is TRBJ2-2; weak D call: TRBD1 (5 bases). Per the germline V gene, CDR1 is SGHNT and CDR2 is YENEEA. There are 14 residues in the CDR3. Trimming took 1 base from V and 6 from J, leaving 9 bases between them. The CDR3 DNA follows: TGTGCCAGCAGCTTAGGGTGGGGCTCCGGGGAGCTGTTTTTT. Protein product: CASSLGWGSGELFF.

The V and J genes are TRBV5-1 and TRBJ1-2; 7 bases map to TRBD1. Germline V gives CDR1 SGHRS, CDR2 YFSETQ. The CDR3 length is 17 residues. The V gene end was trimmed by 0 bases and the J gene end by 0 bases; junction bases not matched to a gene: 8. CDR3 bases: TGCGCCAGCAGCTTGGAGGGGGCGCCTGTTCCTAACTATGGCTACACCTTC. This sequence encodes CASSLEGAPVPNYGYTF.

The rearrangement links TRBV5-5 to TRBJ1-6; maybe TRBD1 (5 bases). CDR3 length equals 15 residues. Trimming took off 0 bases at V and 8 bases at J, with 12 bases between the two ends. Per germline, CDR1 SGHKS and CDR2 YYEKEE (reference sequence). CDR3 loop: CASSLVGGGYSPLHF. The CDR3 DNA is TGTGCCAGCAGCTTGGTGGGGGGAGGTTATTCACCCCTCCACTTT.

The genes are TRBV3-1 (or the pseudogene TRBV3-2) and TRBJ2-7; no firm D call. The length of the CDR3 is 14 residues. Trimming removed 1 base at V and 2 bases at J, with 9 bases between. Germline assignment: CDR1 LGHDT and CDR2 YNNKEL (reference sequence). CDR3 nucleotides: TGTGCCAGCAGCCAAGGTTCTCTCCCCTACGAGCAGTACTTC. It yields the protein CASSQGSLPYEQYF.

This chain joins TRBV4-2 and TRBJ1-1; D remains unclear. V lost 0 bases, J lost 4 bases, and 12 bases lay in between. The CDR3 contains 15 residues. Germline V lookup: CDR1 LGHNA, CDR2 YNFKEQ. CDR3 sequence: CASSQDYVRGTEAFF. Here the CDR3 DNA reads TGTGCCAGCAGCCAAGACTACGTCCGGGGCACTGAAGCTTTCTTT.

This clone has more than one count but fewer than ten. V usage is TRBV7-9 and J usage is TRBJ1-2, with a possible D match to TRBD1 (5 bases). The V gene lost 5 bases and the J gene lost 4 bases, with 14 bases spanning the gap. CDR3 size: 14 residues. Per the germline V gene, CDR1 is SEHNR and CDR2 is FQNEAQ (reference sequence). Here the CDR3 DNA reads TGTGCCAGCAGCCCCATGACAGAGCTCTATGGCTACACCTTC. Translated: CASSPMTELYGYTF.

J is TRBJ2-5 and V is TRBV3-1 (or the pseudogene TRBV3-2), with 8 bases matching TRBD2. Germline-derived CDR1 and CDR2 are LGHDT and YNNKEL (reference sequence). V gave up 0 bases and J gave up 2 bases; unmatched junction bases: 11. CDR3 size: 18 residues. The CDR3 loop reads CASSQEGLDFGAQETQYF. In nucleotides, the CDR3 is TGTGCCAGCAGCCAAGAGGGACTAGATTTTGGGGCACAAGAGACCCAGTACTTC.

J is TRBJ1-1 and V is TRBV5-1, with unresolved D. The CDR3 runs 12 residues. Per the germline V gene, CDR1 is SGHRS and CDR2 is YFSETQ. V was clipped by 1 base and J by 8 bases, with 9 bases between them. The CDR3 spells CASSLSRREAFF. CDR3 coding DNA: TGCGCCAGCAGCTTGTCTAGACGGGAAGCTTTCTTT. Variable domain in full (rest from reference TRBV5-1 and TRBJ1-1): KAGVTQTPRYLIKTRGQQVTLSCSPISGHRSVSWYQQTPGQGLQFLFEYFSETQRNKGNFPGRFSGRQFSNSRSEMNVSTLELGDSALYLCASSLSRREAFFGQGTRLTVV.

The rearrangement joins TRBV9 to TRBJ1-5; a weak D match, TRBD1 (5 bases). The CDR3 consists of 13 residues. The germline CDR1 and CDR2 sequences are SGDLS and YYNGEE. V gave up 0 bases and J gave up 4 bases, with 5 bases separating them. The CDR3 spells CASSVGQNQPQHF. CDR3 bases: TGTGCCAGCAGCGTAGGACAGAATCAGCCCCAGCATTTT.

This rearrangement joins TRBV30 to TRBJ2-7, with D possibly TRBD1 on 6 matching bases. The V gene's germline CDR1 is GTSNPN and CDR2 SVGIG (reference sequence). The CDR3 length is 13 residues. Trimming took 2 bases from V and 4 from J, leaving 12 bases between them. This CDR3 is CAWSLRGSYEQYF. DNA of the CDR3: TGTGCCTGGAGTCTCAGGGGATCGTACGAGCAGTACTTC. Using reference TRBV30 and TRBJ2-7 for the parts outside the CDR3, the full variable domain is SQTIHQWPATLVQPVGSPLSLECTVEGTSNPNLYWYRQAAGRGLQLLFYSVGIGQISSEVPQNLSASRPQDRQFILSSKKLLLSDSGFYLCAWSLRGSYEQYFGPGTRLTVT.

V is TRBV6-5 and J is TRBJ1-1, with a weak D call TRBD1 (5 bases). The V and J ends lost 5 bases and 5 bases respectively, with 12 bases between them. CDR3 length equals 13 residues. CDR1 is MNHEY, CDR2 SVGAGI, per germline. DNA for the CDR3: TGTGCCAGCAGTCACGGCAGGGTGACTGAAGCTTTCTTT. Protein product: CASSHGRVTEAFF.